Presented here are 12 T cell receptor beta chains from one specimen sequenced in a study of shared clonotypes between healthy human individuals. Data came from immunoSEQ multiplex PCR; TCRdb stores just in-frame clones and leaves some out. This table has about 1.1 million clones, about 84% appearing once. The sequenced sample consisted of memory CD4+ T cells from PBMCs. Specified subset: CD45RA-negative fraction. These receptors originate from a man younger than 35 in good health. Some clones in this sample may be carry-over from other donors' samples.

The J gene is TRBJ2-5, the V gene TRBV5-1; D gene ambiguous. The CDR3 spans 15 residues. Trimming removed 5 bases at V and 2 bases at J, with 16 bases between. Germline-derived CDR1 and CDR2 are SGHRS and YFSETQ. The CDR3 loop reads CASSTRPRAQETQYF. The CDR3 coding sequence is TGCGCCAGCAGTACCCGGCCCCGCGCTCAAGAGACCCAGTACTTC.

The V gene is TRBV19, the J gene TRBJ1-2, with D perhaps TRBD1 (5 bases). With 4 bases removed from V and 3 bases from J, the gap between germline ends came to 15 bases. Germline V lookup: CDR1 LNHDA, CDR2 SQIVND (reference sequence). The CDR3 contains 15 residues. CDR3 protein: CASSRTPVTDYGYTF. Here the CDR3 DNA reads TGTGCCAGTAGTAGGACACCGGTAACTGACTATGGCTACACCTTC. Complete variable domain (other parts from reference TRBV19 and TRBJ1-2): DGGITQSPKYLFRKEGQNVTLSCEQNLNHDAMYWYRQDPGQGLRLIYYSQIVNDFQKGDIAEGYSVSREKKESFPLTVTSAQKNPTAFYLCASSRTPVTDYGYTFGSGTRLTVV.

The gene calls are TRBV5-1 and TRBJ2-7; either TRBD1 or TRBD2 may fit D (5 bases each). Trimming left V 7 bases short and J 2 bases short, with 13 bases between. Germline CDR1 and CDR2: SGHRS and YFSETQ. The CDR3 has 13 amino acids. The CDR3 DNA sequence: TGCGCCAGCGGGGACGGGGTACCCTACGAGCAGTACTTC. This gives the protein CASGDGVPYEQYF.

The chain combines TRBV29-1 with TRBJ2-5; no firm D call. The CDR3 totals 13 residues. The V gene's germline CDR1 is SQVTM and CDR2 ANQGSEA. Between the trimmed V and J ends, which lost 6 bases and 3 bases, there was a span of 14 bases. For the CDR3, the DNA is TGCAGCGTGGAACCGGGCGGAGAAGAGACCCAGTACTTC. Translation: CSVEPGGEETQYF. The entire variable domain, with the rest obtained from reference TRBV29-1 and TRBJ2-5, is as follows: SAVISQKPSRDICQRGTSLTIQCQVDSQVTMMFWYRQQPGQSLTLIATANQGSEATYESGFVIDKFPISRPNLTFSTLTVSNMSPEDSSIYLCSVEPGGEETQYFGPGTRLLVL.

This chain joins TRBV28 and TRBJ2-7; 10 positions match TRBD2. V gave up 7 bases and J gave up 6 bases; unmatched junction bases: 12. This CDR3 is 15 amino acids long. Germline CDR1 is MDHEN and CDR2 is SYDVKM. Here the CDR3 reads CASTSGPSGSREQYF. Written as DNA, the CDR3 is TGTGCCAGCACCTCAGGGCCTAGCGGGAGCCGCGAGCAGTACTTC.

The gene calls are TRBV15 and TRBJ2-2; D gene uncertain. V lost 3 bases to trimming and J lost 3 bases, with 14 bases between them. From germline, CDR1 is LNHNV and CDR2 YYDKDF (reference sequence). The CDR3 is made up of 16 amino acids. The CDR3 DNA follows: TGTGCCACCAGCAGGGGAAATGACCACGACACCGGGGAGCTGTTTTTT. Its translation: CATSRGNDHDTGELFF.

The J gene is TRBJ2-7, the V gene TRBV18, with D possibly called TRBD1 or TRBD2 (5 bases each). This CDR3 contains 14 residues. The germline V gene encodes CDR1 KGHSH and CDR2 LQKENI. The V end lost 2 bases, the J end lost 9 bases, and 17 bases lay between the germline ends. CDR3 region: CASSPTRQRGGQYF. CDR3 DNA: TGTGCCAGCTCACCAACCAGGCAGAGGGGTGGGCAGTACTTC.

This clone was seen more than once but under ten times. The chain joins TRBV7-9 to TRBJ1-1, with D possibly matching TRBD1 (5 bases). The CDR3 extends over 14 amino acids. Trimming took 4 bases from V and 9 from J, leaving 18 bases between them. Looked up from germline, CDR1 is SEHNR and CDR2 is FQNEAQ (reference sequence). The CDR3 coding sequence is TGTGCCAGCAGCTCGACAGACACCGGGGAAAAAGCTTTCTTT. Translated, it gives CASSSTDTGEKAFF.

The J gene is TRBJ2-5, the V gene TRBV5-6; 7 positions match TRBD1. V shed 1 base, J shed 4 bases, and the junction held 4 bases outside the gene matches. The V gene's germline CDR1 is SGHDT and CDR2 YYEEEE. The CDR3 loop spans 14 amino acids. The DNA of the CDR3 is TGTGCCAGCAGCTTGAACAGGGGCCGAGAGACCCAGTACTTC. It is translated as CASSLNRGRETQYF.

V and J are TRBV5-1 and TRBJ2-6, with D unresolved. The V gene lost 6 bases and the J gene lost 0 bases, with 10 bases spanning the gap. The V gene's germline CDR1 is SGHRS and CDR2 YFSETQ. The CDR3 has 15 amino acids. CDR3 nucleotides: TGCGCCAGCACCTTAGACAACTCTGGGGCCAACGTCCTGACTTTC. Translating it yields CASTLDNSGANVLTF.

The chain is built from TRBV29-1 and TRBJ2-7; D assignment may be TRBD1 or TRBD2 (6 bases each). Germline assignment: CDR1 SQVTM and CDR2 ANQGSEA. V lost 3 bases, J lost 6 bases, and 9 bases lay in between. The CDR3 runs to 11 residues. CDR3 sequence: CSVEGGGEQYF. In nucleotides, the CDR3 is TGCAGCGTTGAGGGGGGCGGCGAGCAGTACTTC.

This rearrangement joins TRBV6-6 to TRBJ1-2; no clear D. The V and J ends lost 11 bases and 4 bases respectively, with 14 bases between them. The CDR3 is 12 residues long. The germline V gene encodes CDR1 MNHNY and CDR2 SVGAGI (reference sequence). The CDR3 nucleotides are TGTGCCGCGGCCGGGGATCTCTATGGCTACACCTTC. Translation gives CAAAGDLYGYTF.